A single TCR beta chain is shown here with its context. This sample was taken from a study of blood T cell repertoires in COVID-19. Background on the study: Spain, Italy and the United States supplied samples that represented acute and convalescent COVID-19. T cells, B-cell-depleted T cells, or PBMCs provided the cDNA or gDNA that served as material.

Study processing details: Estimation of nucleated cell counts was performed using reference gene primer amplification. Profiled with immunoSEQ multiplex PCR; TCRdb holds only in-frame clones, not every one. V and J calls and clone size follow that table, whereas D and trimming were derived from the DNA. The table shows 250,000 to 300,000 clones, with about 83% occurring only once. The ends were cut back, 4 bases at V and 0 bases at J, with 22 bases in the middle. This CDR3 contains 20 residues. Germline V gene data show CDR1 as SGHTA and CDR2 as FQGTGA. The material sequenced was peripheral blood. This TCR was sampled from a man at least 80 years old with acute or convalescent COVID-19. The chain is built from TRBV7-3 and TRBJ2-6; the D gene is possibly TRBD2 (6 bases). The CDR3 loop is CASSSEPGLGVLSGANVLTF. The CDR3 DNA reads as TGTGCCAGCAGCTCTGAACCGGGACTGGGGGTCCTCTCTGGGGCCAACGTCCTGACTTTC. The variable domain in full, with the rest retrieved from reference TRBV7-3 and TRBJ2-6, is GAGVSQTPSNKVTEKGKYVELRCDPISGHTALYWYRQSLGQGPEFLIYFQGTGAADDSGLPNDRFFAVRPEGSVSTLKIQRTERGDSAVYLCASSSEPGLGVLSGANVLTFGAGSRLTVL.